This paragraph covers one T cell receptor (beta chain) sequence. Some clones are missing from TCRdb's copy, which holds only in-frame ones; the method was immunoSEQ multiplex PCR. In the table there are 46,000 or so clones, 85% to 90% of which are singletons. Deletions cut 3 bases from V and 3 bases from J, with 12 bases between. Per the germline V gene, CDR1 is LNHDA and CDR2 is SQIVND (reference sequence). This CDR3 has 15 residues. The data belong to a study of OX40 agonist ivuxolimab in advanced cancers. Study-level background: Patients in the trial were receiving intravenous ivuxolimab every 2 weeks, at doses of 0.01 to 10 mg/kg.

The receptor was derived from an adult with an advanced solid tumor such as melanoma, head and neck, liver or kidney cancer. The specimen comprised CD4+ or CD8+ T cells sorted from blood, sampled in a trial of the OX40 agonist ivuxolimab. The V and J genes are TRBV19 and TRBJ1-5; TRBD1 might be the D (6 bases). CDR3 in amino acids: CASSMVDSHNQPQHF. The CDR3 DNA reads TGTGCCAGTAGTATGGTGGACAGCCACAATCAGCCCCAGCATTTT.